Listed below are T cell receptor beta chains from one sample, sequenced in a study of shared clonotypes between healthy human individuals. Sequencing used immunoSEQ multiplex PCR; TCRdb keeps in-frame clones, though not all of them. Of around 550,000 clones in the sample, almost 97% were seen once. The source material was naive CD4+ T cells sorted from blood. The receptors here all came from a woman aged 30 to 39 in good health. Both conserved end residues are part of each CDR3. Fields, in order: clone size, V gene, J gene, D gene, CDR3 protein, CDR3 DNA. A D gene is named only where the DNA matches it firmly. Some rows mark clone size as missing; the rest say once, few, many or name a class of expanded clone.

clone_size: -
v_call: TRBV4-1
j_call: TRBJ1-1
d_call: -
cdr3_aa: CASVLPPGSSPTEAFF
cdr3_nt: TGCGCCAGCGTATTACCTCCGGGATCCTCCCCGACTGAAGCTTTCTTT

clone_size: -
v_call: TRBV14
j_call: TRBJ1-4
d_call: -
cdr3_aa: CASSQAARQNEKLFF
cdr3_nt: TGTGCCAGCAGCCAAGCGGCGCGGCAGAATGAAAAACTGTTTTTT

clone_size: -
v_call: TRBV6-1
j_call: TRBJ2-7
d_call: -
cdr3_aa: CASSDLGGQSSLYEQYF
cdr3_nt: TGTGCCAGCAGTGACCTCGGAGGACAGTCATCCTTATACGAGCAGTACTTC

clone_size: -
v_call: TRBV11-2
j_call: TRBJ2-7
d_call: TRBD2
cdr3_aa: CASSLRASGLYEQYF
cdr3_nt: TGTGCCAGCAGCTTACGGGCTAGCGGACTCTACGAGCAGTACTTC

clone_size: -
v_call: TRBV2
j_call: TRBJ2-3
d_call: TRBD2
cdr3_aa: CASHRLAGVADTQYF
cdr3_nt: TGTGCCAGCCATAGACTAGCGGGAGTTGCAGATACGCAGTATTTT

clone_size: few
v_call: TRBV5-1
j_call: TRBJ2-6
d_call: TRBD1
cdr3_aa: CASSLEAGGTGANVLTF
cdr3_nt: TGCGCCAGCAGCTTGGAGGCAGGGGGTACTGGGGCCAACGTCCTGACTTTC

clone_size: -
v_call: TRBV5-1
j_call: TRBJ2-2
d_call: -
cdr3_aa: CASSLDVAKRELFF
cdr3_nt: TGCGCCAGCAGCTTGGATGTCGCGAAGCGGGAGCTGTTTTTT

clone_size: -
v_call: TRBV12-2
j_call: TRBJ2-7
d_call: -
cdr3_aa: CASRLADSYWLYEQYF
cdr3_nt: TGTGCAAGTCGCTTAGCGGATAGCTACTGGCTCTACGAGCAGTACTTC

clone_size: -
v_call: TRBV29-1
j_call: TRBJ2-3
d_call: -
cdr3_aa: CSGWRTRGTDTQYF
cdr3_nt: TGCAGCGGTTGGAGAACCCGGGGCACAGATACGCAGTATTTT

clone_size: -
v_call: TRBV2
j_call: TRBJ2-7
d_call: -
cdr3_aa: CASSEISRVLRGISSYEQYF
cdr3_nt: TGTGCCAGCAGTGAAATCTCGCGGGTACTTAGGGGAATTAGCTCCTACGAGCAGTACTTC

clone_size: -
v_call: TRBV6-5
j_call: TRBJ2-1
d_call: TRBD2
cdr3_aa: CASSYSSLAGNNEQFF
cdr3_nt: TGTGCCAGCAGTTACTCAAGCCTAGCGGGAAACAATGAGCAGTTCTTC

clone_size: -
v_call: TRBV7-2
j_call: TRBJ2-5
d_call: TRBD1
cdr3_aa: CASTAKPGQGAGTQYF
cdr3_nt: TGTGCCAGCACCGCAAAACCGGGACAGGGGGCAGGCACCCAGTACTTC

clone_size: -
v_call: TRBV10-1
j_call: TRBJ2-3
d_call: -
cdr3_aa: CASTPALEARQYF
cdr3_nt: TGCGCCAGCACTCCCGCCCTCGAGGCGAGGCAGTATTTT